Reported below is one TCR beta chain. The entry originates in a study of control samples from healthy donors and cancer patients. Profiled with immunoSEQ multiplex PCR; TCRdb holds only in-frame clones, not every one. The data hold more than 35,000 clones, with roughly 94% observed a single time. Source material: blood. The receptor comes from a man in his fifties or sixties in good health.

The chain's CDR3 is CSASLSGSGKNEQFF. CDR3 bases: TGCAGTGCTAGTCTCTCGGGTAGCGGGAAGAATGAGCAGTTCTTC. This chain uses TRBV20-1 with TRBJ2-1, with TRBD2 identical over 8 bases. The CDR3 sequence is 15 residues long. Germline V gene sequence: CDR1 DFQATT, CDR2 SNEGSKA (reference sequence). The V and J ends lost 3 bases and 7 bases, in that order; junction bases with no gene match: 11.